This T cell receptor beta chain was recovered during a study of blood T cell repertoires in COVID-19. CDR3 length equals 15 residues. V lost 0 bases and J lost 7, with 15 bases in between. CDR1 and CDR2 (germline): LGHNA, YSLEER. Authors' methods: How many nucleated cells were present was estimated from reference gene primer amplification. This table comes from immunoSEQ multiplex PCR, and its TCRdb copy is limited to in-frame clones, with some not included. That table gives V, J and clone size, and the DNA gave D and trimming. The sample records 300,000 to 350,000 clones, 80% to 90% being singletons. This clone was picked up one time.

The J gene is TRBJ2-5, the V gene TRBV4-3, with D possibly matching TRBD1 (5 bases). The receptor was derived from a man aged 30 to 39 with COVID-19, enrolled during active disease. Specimen: peripheral blood. The CDR3 protein is CASSQDFPRQGTQYF. DNA of the CDR3: TGCGCCAGCAGCCAAGACTTTCCCCGGCAGGGGACCCAGTACTTC.